This T cell receptor (beta chain) was captured by sequencing in a study of blood T cell repertoires in COVID-19. Study in general: Samples of COVID-19 (acute and convalescent) were obtained from the United States, Italy and Spain. The analysed material was cDNA or gDNA that came from T cells, B-cell-depleted T cells, or PBMCs.

Germline V gene data show CDR1 as SGHTA and CDR2 as FQGNSA. This CDR3 spans 16 amino acids. V lost 5 bases and J lost 4; bases outside the gene matches: 12. In the study's own analysis: Estimated nucleated cell counts came from reference gene primer amplification. Assay: immunoSEQ multiplex PCR; the TCRdb copy retains only in-frame clones and omits some. V and J calls and clone size come straight from that table; D and trimming were deduced from the DNA. The sample yields more than 200,000 clones, 70% to 90% seen once. Seattle researchers signed up patients amid active infection and tracked them longitudinally.

This TCR derives from a woman in her 30s with COVID-19, enrolled during active disease. The sample consisted of peripheral blood. The chain is built from TRBV7-2 and TRBJ1-1; 8 bases are a match to TRBD1. The CDR3: CASSTIPGGAGTEAFF. In DNA, the CDR3 is TGTGCCAGCAGCACCATTCCAGGGGGCGCGGGCACTGAAGCTTTCTTT.